The clone carrying this TCR beta chain was picked up many times. TCRdb processed the RACE reads anew with MiXCR; each CDR3 protein has one entry. The data contain approximately 400,000 distinct CDR3 sequences, less than 6.5% of them singletons. Time point denoted: pre-sensitization, week 0. Treatment given: therapeutic diphenylcyclopropenone sensitization with weekly scalp DPC. The CDR3 spans 14 residues. V was pared by 1 base and J by 4 bases, with 10 bases between. Germline CDR1 reads LNHDA; CDR2 reads SQIVND (reference sequence). These data belong to a study of human T cells and chemical hapten exposure.

This clonotype originated in a woman in her 50s with alopecia areata. Some clones in this sample may be carry-over from other donors' samples. The chain has TRBV19 and TRBJ2-5; perhaps TRBD1 as D (5 bases). Sequenced material: whole blood, taken in connection with sensitization to the hapten diphenylcyclopropenone (DPC). CDR3 in DNA: TGTGCCAGTAGTATAGGTCAGGGCGCAGAGACCCAGTACTTC. Amino acid sequence: CASSIGQGAETQYF.